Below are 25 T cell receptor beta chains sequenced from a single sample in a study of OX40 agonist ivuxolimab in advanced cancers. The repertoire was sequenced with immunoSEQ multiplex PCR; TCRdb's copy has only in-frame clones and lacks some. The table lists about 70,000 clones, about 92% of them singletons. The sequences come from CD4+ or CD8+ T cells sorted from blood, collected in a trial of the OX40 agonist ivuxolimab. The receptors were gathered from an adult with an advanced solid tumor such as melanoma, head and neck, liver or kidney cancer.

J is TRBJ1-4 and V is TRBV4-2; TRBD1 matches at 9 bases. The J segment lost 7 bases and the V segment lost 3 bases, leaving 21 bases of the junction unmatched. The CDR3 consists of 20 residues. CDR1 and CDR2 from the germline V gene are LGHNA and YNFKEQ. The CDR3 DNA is TGTGCCAGCAGCCACGCAGGGCCGGGACAGGGAGCCCTTAGACTTGAAAAACTGTTTTTT. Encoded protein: CASSHAGPGQGALRLEKLFF.

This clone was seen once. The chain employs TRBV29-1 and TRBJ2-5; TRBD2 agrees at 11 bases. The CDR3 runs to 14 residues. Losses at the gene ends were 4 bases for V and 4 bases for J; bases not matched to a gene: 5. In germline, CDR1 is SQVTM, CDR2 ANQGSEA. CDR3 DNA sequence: TGCAGCGTTGTAACTAGCGGGGGCAGAGAGACCCAGTACTTC. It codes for CSVVTSGGRETQYF.

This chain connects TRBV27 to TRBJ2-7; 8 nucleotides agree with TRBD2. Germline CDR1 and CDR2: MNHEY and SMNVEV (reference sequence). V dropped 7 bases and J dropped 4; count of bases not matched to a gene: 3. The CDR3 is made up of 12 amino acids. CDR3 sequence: CASTGGGYEQYF. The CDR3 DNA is TGTGCCAGCACCGGGGGGGGGTACGAGCAGTACTTC.

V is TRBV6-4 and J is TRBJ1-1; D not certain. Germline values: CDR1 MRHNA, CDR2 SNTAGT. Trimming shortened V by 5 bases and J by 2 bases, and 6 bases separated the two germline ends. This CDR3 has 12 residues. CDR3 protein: CASSNSNTEAFF. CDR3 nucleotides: TGTGCCAGCAGTAACAGTAACACTGAAGCTTTCTTT.

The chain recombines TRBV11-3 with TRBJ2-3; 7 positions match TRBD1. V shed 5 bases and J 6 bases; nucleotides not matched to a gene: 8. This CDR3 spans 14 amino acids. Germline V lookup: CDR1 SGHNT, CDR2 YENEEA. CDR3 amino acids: CASSTDRERDTQYF. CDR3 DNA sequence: TGTGCCAGCAGCACCGACAGGGAACGGGATACGCAGTATTTT.

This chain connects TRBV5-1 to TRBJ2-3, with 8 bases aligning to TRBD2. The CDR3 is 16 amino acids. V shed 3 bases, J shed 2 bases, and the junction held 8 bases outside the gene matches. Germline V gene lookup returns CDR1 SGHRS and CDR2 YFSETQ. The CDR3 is CASSWGAGVSTDTQYF. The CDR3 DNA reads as TGCGCCAGCAGCTGGGGAGCGGGGGTTTCCACAGATACGCAGTATTTT.

The CDR3 DNA sequence: TGCGCCAGCAGCTTGGCGGGAGGAGCTAACTATGGCTACACCTTC. It specifies CASSLAGGANYGYTF. The rearrangement links TRBV5-1 to TRBJ1-2, with D hard to call. V was trimmed by 0 bases and J by 0 bases, leaving 9 bases between them. This CDR3 has 15 residues. Germline-derived CDR1 and CDR2 are SGHRS and YFSETQ.

CDR3 sequence reads: CASSYSGWGYEQYF. DNA of the CDR3: TGTGCCAGCAGTTACTCGGGATGGGGCTACGAGCAGTACTTC. V usage is TRBV6-5 and J usage is TRBJ2-5; D unclear. The J call may not be correct, given that the DNA end is closer to TRBJ2-7. CDR1 and CDR2 from the germline V gene are MNHEY and SVGAGI. CDR3 length: 14 residues.

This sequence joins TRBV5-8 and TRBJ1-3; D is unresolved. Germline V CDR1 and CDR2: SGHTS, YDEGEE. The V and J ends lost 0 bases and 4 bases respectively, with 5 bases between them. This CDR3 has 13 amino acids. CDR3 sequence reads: CASSLDVGNTIYF. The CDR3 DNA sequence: TGTGCCAGCAGCTTGGACGTAGGAAACACCATATATTTT.

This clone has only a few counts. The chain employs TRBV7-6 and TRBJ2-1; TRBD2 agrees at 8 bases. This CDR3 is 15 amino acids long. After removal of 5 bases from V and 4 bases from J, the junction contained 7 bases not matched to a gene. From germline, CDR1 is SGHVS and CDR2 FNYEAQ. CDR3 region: CASSRSGTNYNEQFF. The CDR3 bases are TGTGCCAGCAGCCGTAGCGGGACGAATTACAATGAGCAGTTCTTC.

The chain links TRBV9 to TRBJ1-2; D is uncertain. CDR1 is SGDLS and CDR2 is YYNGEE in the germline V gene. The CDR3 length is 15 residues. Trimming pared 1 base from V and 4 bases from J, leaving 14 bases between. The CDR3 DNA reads TGTGCCAGCAGCGTACGGGCAGGCGACCCCTATGGCTACACCTTC. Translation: CASSVRAGDPYGYTF.

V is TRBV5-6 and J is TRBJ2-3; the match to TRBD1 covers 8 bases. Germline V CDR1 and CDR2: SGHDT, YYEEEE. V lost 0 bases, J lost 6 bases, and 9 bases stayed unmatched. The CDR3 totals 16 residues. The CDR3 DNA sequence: TGTGCCAGCAGCTTGGTGGCCCCAGGGGGCTCTGATACGCAGTATTTT. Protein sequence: CASSLVAPGGSDTQYF. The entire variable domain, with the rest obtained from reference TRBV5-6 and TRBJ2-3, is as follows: DAGVTQSPTHLIKTRGQQVTLRCSPKSGHDTVSWYQQALGQGPQFIFQYYEEEERQRGNFPDRFSGHQFPNYSSELNVNALLLGDSALYLCASSLVAPGGSDTQYFGPGTRLTVL.

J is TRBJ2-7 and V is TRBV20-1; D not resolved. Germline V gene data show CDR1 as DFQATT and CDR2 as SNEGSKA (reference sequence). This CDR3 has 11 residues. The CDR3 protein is CQKEQLYEQYF. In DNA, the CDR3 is TGCCAGAAGGAACAGCTCTACGAGCAGTACTTC.

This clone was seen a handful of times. CDR3 sequence reads: CAIKDRDGVNTEAFF. The CDR3 region has the DNA TGTGCCATCAAAGATCGGGACGGTGTGAACACTGAAGCTTTCTTT. The chain links TRBV10-3 to TRBJ1-1; a weak D match, TRBD1 (5 bases). The CDR3 sequence is 15 residues long. V lost 7 bases to trimming and J lost 0 bases, with 15 bases between them. Germline assignment: CDR1 ENHRY and CDR2 SYGVKD.

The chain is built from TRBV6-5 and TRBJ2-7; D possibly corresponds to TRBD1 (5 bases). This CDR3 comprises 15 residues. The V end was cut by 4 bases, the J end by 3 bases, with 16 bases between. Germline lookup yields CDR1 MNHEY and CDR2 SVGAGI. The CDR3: CASSWSRAPLYEQYF. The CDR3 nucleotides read TGTGCCAGCAGTTGGAGCAGGGCTCCCCTCTACGAGCAGTACTTC.

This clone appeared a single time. In DNA form, the CDR3 reads TGTGCCAGCAGCGCGGGACAGGGGGCACGAGCGGGGTGGATTGAAGCTTTCTTT. Protein product: CASSAGQGARAGWIEAFF. J is TRBJ1-1 and V is TRBV14, with TRBD1 identical over 12 bases. CDR1 is SGHDN, CDR2 FVKESK, per germline. The CDR3 length is 18 residues. V lost 5 bases and J lost 7; bases outside the gene matches: 17.

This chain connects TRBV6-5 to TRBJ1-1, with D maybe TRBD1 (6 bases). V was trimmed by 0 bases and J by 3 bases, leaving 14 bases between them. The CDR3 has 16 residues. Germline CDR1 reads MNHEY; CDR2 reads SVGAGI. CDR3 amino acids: CASSYSSRGGYTEAFF. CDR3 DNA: TGTGCCAGCAGTTACTCGAGTAGGGGGGGTTACACTGAAGCTTTCTTT.

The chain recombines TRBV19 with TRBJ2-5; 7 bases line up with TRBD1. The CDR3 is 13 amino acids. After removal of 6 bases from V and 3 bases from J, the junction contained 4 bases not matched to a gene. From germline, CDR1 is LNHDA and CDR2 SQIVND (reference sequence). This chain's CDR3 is CASRAGTEETQYF. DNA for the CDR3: TGTGCCAGTAGAGCCGGGACAGAAGAGACCCAGTACTTC.

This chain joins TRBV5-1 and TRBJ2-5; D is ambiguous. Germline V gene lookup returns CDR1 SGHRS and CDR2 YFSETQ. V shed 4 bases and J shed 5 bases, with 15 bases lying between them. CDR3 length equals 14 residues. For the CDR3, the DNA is TGCGCCAGCAGCCCGCCCCGTGTGGGGGAGACCCAGTACTTC. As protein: CASSPPRVGETQYF.

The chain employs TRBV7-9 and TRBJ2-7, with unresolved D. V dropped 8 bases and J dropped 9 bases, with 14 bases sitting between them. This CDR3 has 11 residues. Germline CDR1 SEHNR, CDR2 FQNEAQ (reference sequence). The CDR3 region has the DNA TGTGCCAGCCGGTCAGAGAGTGCGCAGTACTTC. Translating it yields CASRSESAQYF.

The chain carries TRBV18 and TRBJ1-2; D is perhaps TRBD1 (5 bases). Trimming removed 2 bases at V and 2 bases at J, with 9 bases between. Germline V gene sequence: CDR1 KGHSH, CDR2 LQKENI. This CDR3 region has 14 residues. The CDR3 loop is CASSPSSGNYGYTF. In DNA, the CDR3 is TGTGCCAGCTCACCATCATCAGGGAACTATGGCTACACCTTC.

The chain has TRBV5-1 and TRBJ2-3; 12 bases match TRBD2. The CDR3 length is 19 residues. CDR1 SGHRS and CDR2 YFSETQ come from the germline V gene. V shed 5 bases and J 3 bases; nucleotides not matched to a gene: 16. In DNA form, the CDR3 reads TGCGCCAGCAGGCGCGAAAGACTAGCGGGGGCCCCAACGACAGATACGCAGTATTTT. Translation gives CASRRERLAGAPTTDTQYF.

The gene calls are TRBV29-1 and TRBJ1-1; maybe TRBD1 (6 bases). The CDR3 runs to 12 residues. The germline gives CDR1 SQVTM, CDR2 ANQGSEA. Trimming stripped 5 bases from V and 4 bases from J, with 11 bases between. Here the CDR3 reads CSVTTGTTEAFF. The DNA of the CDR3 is TGCAGCGTTACCACAGGGACCACTGAAGCTTTCTTT.

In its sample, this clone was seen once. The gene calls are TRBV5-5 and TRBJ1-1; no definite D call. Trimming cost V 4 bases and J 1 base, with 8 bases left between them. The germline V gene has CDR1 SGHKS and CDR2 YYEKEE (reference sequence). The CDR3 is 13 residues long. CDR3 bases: TGTGCCAGCAGCCGTGCCAGGAACACTGAAGCTTTCTTT. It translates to CASSRARNTEAFF.

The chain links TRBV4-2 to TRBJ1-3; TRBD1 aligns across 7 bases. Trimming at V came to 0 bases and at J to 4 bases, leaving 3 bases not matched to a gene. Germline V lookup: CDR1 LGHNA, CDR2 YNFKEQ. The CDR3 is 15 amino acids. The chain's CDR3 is CASSQDPGGGNTIYF. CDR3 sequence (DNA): TGTGCCAGCAGCCAAGACCCAGGGGGAGGAAACACCATATATTTT.